This entry is about one T cell receptor (beta chain). The data were obtained in a study of shared T cell receptors in the human thymus. V was pared by 1 base and J by 5 bases, with 17 bases between. Germline V gene sequence: CDR1 SGHTA, CDR2 FQGNSA. The CDR3 sequence is 17 residues long. Clones were sequenced by immunoSEQ multiplex PCR, and TCRdb holds only the in-frame ones, with some missing. The sample records hundreds of thousands of clones, 70% to 90% being singletons. The data also belong to a second study, concerning human thymus T cells. From that study: Corrective cardiac surgery supplied the resected thymus tissue. Apparent skewing of V and J gene usage characterized both thymic and blood repertoires. What related research reported was that thymic repertoires overlapped highly among unrelated individuals.

The V gene is TRBV7-2, the J gene TRBJ1-4; weak D call: TRBD1 (6 bases). The sequenced material came from thymocytes. The origin of this receptor is a girl less than two years old with a congenital heart defect. The CDR3 nucleotides are TGTGCCAGCAGCTTAGACGGGGGGGCAGAACACAATGAAAAACTGTTTTTT. Protein sequence: CASSLDGGAEHNEKLFF.